A single sample gave rise to the 14 T cell receptor beta chains below, sequenced in a study of shared clonotypes between healthy human individuals. The method was immunoSEQ multiplex PCR; TCRdb's version includes in-frame clones alone and lacks a portion of them. Here the sample spans under 1,100,000 clones, approximately 68% being singletons. The specimen sequenced was memory CD4+ T cells sorted from blood. As to subset: CD45RA-negative fraction. These receptors were taken from a man aged 18 to 29 in good health.

This clone came up a few times. The chain carries TRBV5-4 and TRBJ1-1, with no clear D. Per germline, CDR1 SGHNT and CDR2 YYREEE (reference sequence). Trimming removed 4 bases at V and 2 bases at J, with 12 bases between. The CDR3 sequence is 14 residues long. The CDR3 nucleotides are TGTGCCAGCAGCCAAACCCCAGCAAACACTGAAGCTTTCTTT. It codes for CASSQTPANTEAFF.

The CDR3 spells CASSNGQGPGEQYF. DNA for the CDR3: TGTGCCAGCAGCAATGGGCAGGGCCCGGGGGAGCAGTACTTC. The genes are TRBV9 and TRBJ2-7; D may match TRBD1 or TRBD2 (5 bases each). CDR3 length: 14 amino acids. Trimming removed 4 bases from V and 7 bases from J, with 18 bases in between. From germline, CDR1 is SGDLS and CDR2 YYNGEE.

This chain's CDR3 is CASSLSGTAHIQYF. The CDR3 DNA follows: TGTGCCAGCAGCTTATCCGGGACAGCCCATATTCAGTACTTC. This chain connects TRBV7-9 to TRBJ2-4; 7 nucleotides line up with TRBD1. V was clipped by 2 bases and J by 10 bases; unmatched bases: 8. CDR1 and CDR2 (germline): SEHNR, FQNEAQ (reference sequence). The CDR3 covers 14 residues. The variable domain in full, completed from reference TRBV7-9 and TRBJ2-4, reads DTGVSQNPRHKITKRGQNVTFRCDPISEHNRLYWYRQTLGQGPEFLTYFQNEAQLEKSRLLSDRFSAERPKGSFSTLEIQRTEQGDSAMYLCASSLSGTAHIQYFGAGTRLSVL.

In this sample, this clone turned up many times. The gene calls are TRBV28 and TRBJ2-1; D ambiguous. Germline lookup yields CDR1 MDHEN and CDR2 SYDVKM. With 5 bases removed from V and 0 bases from J, the gap between germline ends came to 11 bases. This CDR3 contains 15 residues. The chain's CDR3 is CASSGPDPSYNEQFF. CDR3 in DNA: TGTGCCAGCAGTGGTCCGGACCCCTCCTACAATGAGCAGTTCTTC.

This clone was seen once. The chain uses TRBV6-6 and TRBJ2-7; tentative D call: TRBD2 (5 bases). Germline CDR1 is MNHNY and CDR2 is SVGAGI (reference sequence). Trimming took 9 bases from V and 2 from J, leaving 17 bases between them. The CDR3 consists of 14 residues. The CDR3 sequence is CASTAYAGAYEQYF. Here the CDR3 DNA reads TGTGCCAGTACGGCTTACGCCGGGGCCTACGAGCAGTACTTC.

The rearrangement joins TRBV6-1 to TRBJ1-5; TRBD1 is a possible D gene (5 bases). Germline CDR1 reads MNHNS; CDR2 reads SASEGT. The CDR3 has 13 residues. The V end was cut by 6 bases, the J end by 3 bases, with 9 bases between. CDR3 residues: CASRMGHNQPQHF. CDR3 nucleotides: TGTGCCAGCAGGATGGGGCACAATCAGCCCCAGCATTTT.

This sequence joins TRBV5-8 and TRBJ2-1; possible D gene TRBD1, 6 bases. CDR3 size: 17 residues. V shed 2 bases and J shed 1 base, with 16 bases lying between them. CDR1 and CDR2 from the germline V gene are SGHTS and YDEGEE. The CDR3 bases are TGTGCCAGCAGCTTAGGGTTAAGCAGGGGTTCCTACAATGAGCAGTTCTTC. It yields the protein CASSLGLSRGSYNEQFF.

This clone was counted a single time. This sequence joins TRBV6-6 and TRBJ1-1; unclear D gene. This CDR3 has 13 residues. V lost 7 bases to trimming and J lost 8 bases, with 17 bases between them. Germline values: CDR1 MNHNY, CDR2 SVGAGI (reference sequence). The chain's CDR3 is CASTQGSRPEAFF. The CDR3 DNA reads TGTGCCAGCACCCAAGGGTCCCGCCCCGAAGCTTTCTTT.

The CDR3 reads CASSFAGSGNTIYF. The CDR3 DNA reads as TGCGCCAGCAGCTTTGCAGGGTCTGGAAACACCATATATTTT. V and J are TRBV5-1 and TRBJ1-3; possible D gene TRBD1, 5 bases. Germline V CDR1 and CDR2: SGHRS, YFSETQ. This CDR3 has 14 residues. V was trimmed by 2 bases and J by 1 base, leaving 7 bases between them. The entire variable domain, with the rest obtained from reference TRBV5-1 and TRBJ1-3, is as follows: KAGVTQTPRYLIKTRGQQVTLSCSPISGHRSVSWYQQTPGQGLQFLFEYFSETQRNKGNFPGRFSGRQFSNSRSEMNVSTLELGDSALYLCASSFAGSGNTIYFGEGSWLTVV.

This chain joins TRBV5-1 and TRBJ2-1; TRBD2 matches 12 bases. The V segment lost 3 bases and the J segment 2 bases; nucleotides outside the gene matches: 6. The length of the CDR3 is 17 residues. CDR1 is SGHRS and CDR2 is YFSETQ in the germline V gene. CDR3 DNA sequence: TGCGCCAGCAGCTCTAGCGGGGGGGCTTACCCCTACAATGAGCAGTTCTTC. Translation: CASSSSGGAYPYNEQFF.

This clone appeared a single time. Other DNA sequences in this specimen translate into the identical CDR3. J is TRBJ1-1 and V is TRBV6-1; D is undetermined. This CDR3 is built from 14 residues. Looked up from germline, CDR1 is MNHNS and CDR2 is SASEGT. Trimming shortened V by 4 bases and J by 3 bases, and 12 bases separated the two germline ends. CDR3 bases: TGTGCCAGCAGTGTGACTAGAGGTGACACTGAAGCTTTCTTT. Translated: CASSVTRGDTEAFF.

The rearrangement joins TRBV15 to TRBJ2-7; D is uncertain. CDR1 is LNHNV and CDR2 is YYDKDF in the germline V gene (reference sequence). Trimming left V 0 bases short and J 5 bases short, with 14 bases between. The CDR3 totals 15 residues. The CDR3: CATSRDEQPLDEQYF. The CDR3, as DNA: TGTGCCACCAGCAGAGATGAGCAGCCGCTCGACGAGCAGTACTTC.

This clone was detected many times. This rearrangement joins TRBV4-1 to TRBJ2-7; TRBD2 aligns across 10 bases. This CDR3 is 15 amino acids long. From germline, CDR1 is MGHRA and CDR2 YSYEKL. V lost 3 bases, J lost 3 bases, and 5 bases stayed unmatched. The DNA for the CDR3 is TGCGCCAGCAGCCAGGCGGGACTAGCGAGCTACGAGCAGTACTTC. Its protein product is CASSQAGLASYEQYF.

The chain combines TRBV29-1 with TRBJ1-4, with 7 bases fitting TRBD1. This CDR3 spans 15 amino acids. J gave up 0 bases and V 5 bases, and 6 bases lay outside the gene matches. The V gene's germline CDR1 is SQVTM and CDR2 ANQGSEA. The CDR3 region is CSVIGQAATNEKLFF. In DNA, the CDR3 is TGCAGCGTTATCGGACAGGCTGCAACTAATGAAAAACTGTTTTTT.